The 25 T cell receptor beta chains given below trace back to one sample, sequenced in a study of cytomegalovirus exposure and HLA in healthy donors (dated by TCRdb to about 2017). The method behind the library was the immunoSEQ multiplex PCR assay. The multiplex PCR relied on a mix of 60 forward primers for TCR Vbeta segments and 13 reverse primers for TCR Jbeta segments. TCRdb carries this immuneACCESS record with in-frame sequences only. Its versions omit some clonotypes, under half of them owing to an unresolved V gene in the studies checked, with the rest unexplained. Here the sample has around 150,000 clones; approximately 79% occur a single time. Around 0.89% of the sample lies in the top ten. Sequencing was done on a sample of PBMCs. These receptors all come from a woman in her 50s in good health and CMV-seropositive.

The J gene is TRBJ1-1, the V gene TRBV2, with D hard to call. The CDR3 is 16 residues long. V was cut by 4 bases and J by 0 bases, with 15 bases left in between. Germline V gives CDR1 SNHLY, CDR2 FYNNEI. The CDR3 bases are TGTGCCAGCAGTGTAATGCGGGGTACGATGAACACTGAAGCTTTCTTT. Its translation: CASSVMRGTMNTEAFF.

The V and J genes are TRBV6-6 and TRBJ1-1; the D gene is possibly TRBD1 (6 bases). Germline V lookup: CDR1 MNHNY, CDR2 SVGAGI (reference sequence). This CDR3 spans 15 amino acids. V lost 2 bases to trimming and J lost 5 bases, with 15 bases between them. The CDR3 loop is CASSYTARGGTEAFF. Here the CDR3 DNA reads TGTGCCAGCAGTTACACCGCCAGGGGCGGGACTGAAGCTTTCTTT.

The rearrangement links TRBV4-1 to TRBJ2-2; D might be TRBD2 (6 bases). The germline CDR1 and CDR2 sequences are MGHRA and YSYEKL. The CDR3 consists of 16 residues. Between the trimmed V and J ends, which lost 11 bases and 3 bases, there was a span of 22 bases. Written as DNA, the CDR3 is TGCGCCGTAGGCCGGGGATCCGGGACTCACACCGGGGAGCTGTTTTTT. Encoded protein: CAVGRGSGTHTGELFF.

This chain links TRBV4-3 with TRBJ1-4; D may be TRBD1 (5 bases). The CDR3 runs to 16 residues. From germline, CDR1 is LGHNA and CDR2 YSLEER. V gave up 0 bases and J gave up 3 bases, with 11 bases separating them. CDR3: CASSQDYGGANEKLFF. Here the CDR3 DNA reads TGCGCCAGCAGCCAAGATTATGGGGGGGCTAATGAAAAACTGTTTTTT.

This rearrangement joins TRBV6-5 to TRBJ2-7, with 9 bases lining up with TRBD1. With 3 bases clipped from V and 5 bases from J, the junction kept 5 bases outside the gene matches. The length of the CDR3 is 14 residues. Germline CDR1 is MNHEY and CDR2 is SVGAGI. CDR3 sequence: CASSYTGGPNEQYF. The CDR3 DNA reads TGTGCCAGCAGTTATACAGGGGGCCCCAACGAGCAGTACTTC.

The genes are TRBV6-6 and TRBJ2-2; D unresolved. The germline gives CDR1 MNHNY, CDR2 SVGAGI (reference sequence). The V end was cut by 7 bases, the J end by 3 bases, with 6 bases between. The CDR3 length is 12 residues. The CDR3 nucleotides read TGTGCCAGCATCTCGGACACCGGGGAGCTGTTTTTT. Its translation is CASISDTGELFF.

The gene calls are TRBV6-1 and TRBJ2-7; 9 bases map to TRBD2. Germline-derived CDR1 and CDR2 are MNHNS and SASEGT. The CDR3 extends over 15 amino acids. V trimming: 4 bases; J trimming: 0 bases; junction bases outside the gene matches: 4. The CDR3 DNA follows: TGTGCCAGCAGTGCCTATAGCGGGGGCTCCTACGAGCAGTACTTC. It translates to CASSAYSGGSYEQYF.

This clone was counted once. The CDR3 sequence is CASSYPSVNNEQFF. The CDR3 bases are TGTGCCAGCAGTTACCCGTCGGTGAACAATGAGCAGTTCTTC. This rearrangement joins TRBV6-5 to TRBJ2-1, with D hard to call. V lost 2 bases and J 5 bases, leaving 10 bases between the germline ends. This CDR3 has 14 residues. Germline CDR1 is MNHEY and CDR2 is SVGAGI.

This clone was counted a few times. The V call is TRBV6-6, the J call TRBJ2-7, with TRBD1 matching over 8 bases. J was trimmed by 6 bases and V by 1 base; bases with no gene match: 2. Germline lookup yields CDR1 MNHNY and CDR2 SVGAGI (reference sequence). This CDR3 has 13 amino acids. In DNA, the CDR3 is TGTGCCAGCAGTTACTTCGACAGGGGCGAGCAGTACTTC. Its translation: CASSYFDRGEQYF.

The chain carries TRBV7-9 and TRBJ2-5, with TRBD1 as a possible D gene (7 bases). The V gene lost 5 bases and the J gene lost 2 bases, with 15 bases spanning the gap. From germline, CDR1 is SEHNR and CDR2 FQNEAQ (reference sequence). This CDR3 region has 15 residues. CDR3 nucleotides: TGTGCCAGCAGCCCACCAGGGGGACTTCAAGAGACCCAGTACTTC. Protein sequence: CASSPPGGLQETQYF.

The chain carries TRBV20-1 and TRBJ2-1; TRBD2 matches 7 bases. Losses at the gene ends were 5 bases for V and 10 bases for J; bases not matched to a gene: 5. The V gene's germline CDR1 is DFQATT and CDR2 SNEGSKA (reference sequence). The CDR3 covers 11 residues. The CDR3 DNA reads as TGCAGTGCTCGACCGGGGGGAGAGCAGTTCTTC. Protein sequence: CSARPGGEQFF.

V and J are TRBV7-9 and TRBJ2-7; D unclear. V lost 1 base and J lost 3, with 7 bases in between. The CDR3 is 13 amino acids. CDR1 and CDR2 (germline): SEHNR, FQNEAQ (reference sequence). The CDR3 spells CASSLVLSYEQYF. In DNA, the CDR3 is TGTGCCAGCAGCTTAGTACTGAGCTACGAGCAGTACTTC. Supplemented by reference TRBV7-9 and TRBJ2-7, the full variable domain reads DTGVSQNPRHKITKRGQNVTFRCDPISEHNRLYWYRQTLGQGPEFLTYFQNEAQLEKSRLLSDRFSAERPKGSFSTLEIQRTEQGDSAMYLCASSLVLSYEQYFGPGTRLTVT.

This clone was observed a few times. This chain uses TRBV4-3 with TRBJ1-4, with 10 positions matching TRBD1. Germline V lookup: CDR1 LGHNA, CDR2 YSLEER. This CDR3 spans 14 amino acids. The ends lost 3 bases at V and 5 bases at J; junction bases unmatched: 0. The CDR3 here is CASSQGQGNEKLFF. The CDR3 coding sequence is TGCGCCAGCAGCCAGGGACAGGGGAATGAAAAACTGTTTTTT.

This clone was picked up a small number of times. The CDR3, as DNA: TGTGCCTCCCAGGGGGCCTTGTTAAATGAAAAACTGTTTTTT. Translated, it gives CASQGALLNEKLFF. This chain links TRBV30 with TRBJ1-4; 8 bases map to TRBD1. Unmatched junction bases numbered 9, after V lost 7 bases and J lost 5 bases. This CDR3 has 14 residues. Looked up from germline, CDR1 is GTSNPN and CDR2 is SVGIG (reference sequence).

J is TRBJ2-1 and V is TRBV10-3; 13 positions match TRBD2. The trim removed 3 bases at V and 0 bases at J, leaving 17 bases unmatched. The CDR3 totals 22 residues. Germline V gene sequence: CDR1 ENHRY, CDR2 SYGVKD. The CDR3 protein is CAISDRTSGGRMNLASYNEQFF. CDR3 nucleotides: TGTGCCATCAGTGACCGGACTAGCGGGGGTCGGATGAACCTGGCCTCCTACAATGAGCAGTTCTTC.

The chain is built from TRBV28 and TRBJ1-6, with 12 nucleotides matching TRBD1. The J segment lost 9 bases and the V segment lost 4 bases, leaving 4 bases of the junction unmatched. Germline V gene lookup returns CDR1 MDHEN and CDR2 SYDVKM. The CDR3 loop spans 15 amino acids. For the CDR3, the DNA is TGTGCCAGCAGTTCCGGGACAGGGGGCATTTCACCCCTCCACTTT. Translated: CASSSGTGGISPLHF.

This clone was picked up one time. DNA of the CDR3: TGTGCCAGCAGCTCCTGGACAGGGTCGGACGAGCAGTACTTC. Translating gives CASSSWTGSDEQYF. The chain is built from TRBV7-2 and TRBJ2-7; 8 bases are a match to TRBD1. This CDR3 region has 14 residues. Germline assignment: CDR1 SGHTA and CDR2 FQGNSA. The V gene end was trimmed by 4 bases and the J gene end by 5 bases; junction bases not matched to a gene: 7.

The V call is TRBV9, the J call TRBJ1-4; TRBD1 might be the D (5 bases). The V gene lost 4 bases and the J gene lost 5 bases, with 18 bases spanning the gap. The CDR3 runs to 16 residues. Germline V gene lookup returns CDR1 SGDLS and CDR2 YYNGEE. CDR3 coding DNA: TGTGCCAGCAGCCTGAGGCGGGGGGACCCCAATGAAAAACTGTTTTTT. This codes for CASSLRRGDPNEKLFF.

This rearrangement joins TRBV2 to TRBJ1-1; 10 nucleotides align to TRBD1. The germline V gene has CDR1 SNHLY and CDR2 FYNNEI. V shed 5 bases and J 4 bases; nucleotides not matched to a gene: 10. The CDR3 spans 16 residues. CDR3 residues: CASSKDRGSVTTEAFF. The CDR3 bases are TGTGCCAGCAGTAAGGACAGGGGGTCGGTTACCACTGAAGCTTTCTTT.

CDR3 sequence: CASSATGKTNEKLFF. The CDR3 nucleotides read TGCGCCAGCAGCGCAACAGGGAAAACTAATGAAAAACTGTTTTTT. V usage is TRBV5-1 and J usage is TRBJ1-4; weak D call: TRBD1 (6 bases). Between the trimmed V and J ends, which lost 4 bases and 1 base, there was a span of 11 bases. There are 15 residues in the CDR3. Germline V gene sequence: CDR1 SGHRS, CDR2 YFSETQ.

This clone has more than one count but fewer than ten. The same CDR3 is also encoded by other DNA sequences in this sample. The CDR3 nucleotides read TGCGCCAGCAGTGAGTCTGGAGGCTCTGGAAACACCATATATTTT. Its protein product is CASSESGGSGNTIYF. This sequence joins TRBV10-2 and TRBJ1-3; D is undetermined. This CDR3 spans 15 amino acids. CDR1 and CDR2 (germline): WSHSY, SAAADI. Trimming left V 0 bases short and J 0 bases short, with 6 bases between.

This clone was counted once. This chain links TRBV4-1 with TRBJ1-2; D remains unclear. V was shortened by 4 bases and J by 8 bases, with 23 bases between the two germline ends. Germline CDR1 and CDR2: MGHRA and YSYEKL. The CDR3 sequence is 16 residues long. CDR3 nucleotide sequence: TGCGCCAGCAGCCCCTCGGGCGAAGGGAGAGTTGGGGGCTACACCTTC. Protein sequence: CASSPSGEGRVGGYTF.

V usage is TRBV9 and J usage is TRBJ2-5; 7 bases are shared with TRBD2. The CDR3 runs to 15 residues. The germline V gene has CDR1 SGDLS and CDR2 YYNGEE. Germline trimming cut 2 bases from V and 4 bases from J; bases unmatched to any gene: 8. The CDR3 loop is CASSVAGERSETQYF. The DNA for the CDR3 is TGTGCCAGCAGCGTTGCGGGAGAGCGGTCAGAGACCCAGTACTTC. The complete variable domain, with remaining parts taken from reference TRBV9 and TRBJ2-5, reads DSGVTQTPKHLITATGQRVTLRCSPRSGDLSVYWYQQSLDQGLQFLIQYYNGEERAKGNILERFSAQQFPDLHSELNLSSLELGDSALYFCASSVAGERSETQYFGPGTRLLVL.

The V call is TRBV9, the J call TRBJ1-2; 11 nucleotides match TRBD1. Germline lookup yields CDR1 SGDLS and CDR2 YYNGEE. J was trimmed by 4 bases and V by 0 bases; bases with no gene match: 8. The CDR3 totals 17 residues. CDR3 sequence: CASSVGTGGPWGYGYTF. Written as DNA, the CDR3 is TGTGCCAGCAGCGTAGGGACAGGGGGCCCGTGGGGCTATGGCTACACCTTC.

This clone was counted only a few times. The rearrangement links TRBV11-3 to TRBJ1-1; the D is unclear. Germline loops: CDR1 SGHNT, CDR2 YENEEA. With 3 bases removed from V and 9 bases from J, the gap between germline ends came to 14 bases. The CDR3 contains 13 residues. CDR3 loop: CASSFTTDGKAFF. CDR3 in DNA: TGTGCCAGCAGCTTTACCACGGACGGGAAAGCTTTCTTT.